This TCR beta chain is drawn from a study of T cells in Graves' hyperthyroidism and ophthalmopathy. Overall study findings and caveats: Appearing also in blood were most of the thyroid clonotypes expanded above 0.001.

The sample holds a few counts of this clonotype. Its antigen is undetermined. Template material for amplifying TCR beta CDR3 regions consisted of RNA transcripts. When the TCR CDR3 underwent first-round RT-PCR, the HTBI primer set was used. Via MiXCR, TCRdb re-called the multiplex PCR reads, giving one row per CDR3 protein. Of hundreds of thousands of distinct CDR3 sequences listed, less than 15% are singletons. V lost 0 bases to trimming and J lost 3 bases; unmatched junction nucleotides: 9. The CDR3 runs to 17 residues. Germline CDR1 reads DFQATT; CDR2 reads SNEGSKA (reference sequence). The rearrangement uses TRBV20-1 and TRBJ1-5; 9 nucleotides match TRBD1. The material sequenced was blood. This clonotype was sampled from a young woman with Graves' hyperthyroidism. Here the CDR3 reads CSARDPWDRVVNQPQHF. CDR3 DNA: TGCAGTGCTAGAGATCCGTGGGACAGGGTCGTCAATCAGCCCCAGCATTTT.